The T cell receptor (beta chain) described here comes from a study of T cell responses to AZD1222 COVID-19 vaccine. In regard to this clone: The antigen is undetermined.

Regarding the study as a whole: Following two doses of AZD1222, Spike-specific TCR breadth and depth rose.

Trimming took 5 bases from V and 0 from J; bases not matched to a gene: 6. The CDR3 consists of 16 residues. Germline CDR1 reads SEHNR; CDR2 reads FQNEAQ (reference sequence). Repertoires were generated with immunoSEQ multiplex PCR, while TCRdb's copy carries only in-frame clones and drops some. The data show around 190,000 clones, 80% to 95% seen once. The chain carries TRBV7-9 and TRBJ2-1, with 8 bases fitting TRBD1. The sample in question was peripheral blood, obtained on day 0 of AZD1222 vaccination. The TCR sequence derives from an adult in good health. Written as DNA, the CDR3 is TGTGCCAGCAGCCCGCCCGGGACAGGCTCCTACAATGAGCAGTTCTTC. Protein: CASSPPGTGSYNEQFF.